This entry is about one T cell receptor (beta chain). Its matching antigen is unknown. Sequence data for DNA of cultured CD4+ T cells were generated by the Oncomine TCR Beta short-read assay. TCRdb reanalysed the PCR reads using MiXCR and keeps one entry per CDR3 protein. The sample lists approximately 21,000 distinct CDR3 sequences, roughly 43% occurring once. Trimming removed 6 bases at V and 0 bases at J, with 15 bases between. The germline V gene encodes CDR1 DFQATT and CDR2 SNEGSKA (reference sequence). There are 15 residues in the CDR3. These data belong to a study of vaccination and CD4 T cells after COVID-19. Study-wide points: In convalescent patients, a median about 89% of reactive clones appeared only post-vaccination.

The time point denotes: late sampling 161 to 241 days after vaccination in a few convalescent patients. The treatment was: roughly ten-day PBMC culture with coronavirus spike peptide pools or control peptides (ViraFEST assay). This material consisted of CD4+ T cells from blood, cultured in vitro, taken about 7 months after SARS-CoV-2 vaccination. The rearrangement uses TRBV20-1 and TRBJ2-1; D might be TRBD1 (6 bases). The clonotype comes from a human donor who had recovered from COVID-19. The CDR3 reads CSAPTGEGSYNEQFF. The CDR3 nucleotides read TGCAGTGCCCCGACAGGCGAGGGCTCCTACAATGAGCAGTTCTTC.